Listed here are 21 T cell receptor beta chains from one sample, sequenced in a study of radiotherapy plus CTLA-4 blockade in lung cancer. Method: immunoSEQ multiplex PCR; TCRdb's copy keeps in-frame clones and lacks some. The sample has about 46,000 clones; about 85% are singletons. The sequencing here drew on peripheral blood, taken from a patient treated with radiotherapy plus ipilimumab. The receptors come from a human donor with non-small cell lung cancer who had a complete response to radiotherapy plus ipilimumab.

The CDR3 sequence: CASMGTATYEQYV. CDR3 nucleotide sequence: TGTGCCAGTATGGGGACAGCAACCTACGAGCAGTACGTC. This sequence joins TRBV27 and TRBJ2-7, with TRBD1 identical over 7 bases. This CDR3 is built from 13 residues. Per the germline V gene, CDR1 is MNHEY and CDR2 is SMNVEV (reference sequence). V was pared by 9 bases and J by 2 bases, with 7 bases of the junction left unmatched.

This clone was seen only once. The V call is TRBV6-5, the J call TRBJ2-5; perhaps TRBD2 as D (6 bases). V shed 5 bases and J shed 2 bases, with 12 bases lying between them. The CDR3 contains 14 residues. Germline CDR1 reads MNHEY; CDR2 reads SVGAGI. The CDR3 is CASSPDYEQETQYF. The CDR3 nucleotides read TGTGCCAGCAGTCCGGACTACGAGCAAGAGACCCAGTACTTC.

V usage is TRBV20-1 and J usage is TRBJ1-2, with a tentative D call TRBD1 (6 bases). V lost 3 bases and J 7 bases, leaving 9 bases between the germline ends. The germline V gene has CDR1 DFQATT and CDR2 SNEGSKA (reference sequence). The CDR3 extends over 11 amino acids. The CDR3 here is CSASRGSGYTF. The DNA of the CDR3 is TGCAGTGCTAGCAGGGGAAGTGGCTACACCTTC.

The chain links TRBV6-6 to TRBJ1-2; 7 bases align to TRBD1. This CDR3 region has 14 residues. From germline, CDR1 is MNHNY and CDR2 SVGAGI (reference sequence). J was trimmed by 6 bases and V by 2 bases; bases with no gene match: 6. CDR3 protein: CASSYQGGLDGYTF. The CDR3 DNA sequence: TGTGCCAGCAGTTACCAGGGGGGACTTGATGGCTACACCTTC.

J is TRBJ1-2 and V is TRBV7-9, with TRBD1 matching over 8 bases. The V gene's germline CDR1 is SEHNR and CDR2 FQNEAQ (reference sequence). V shed 6 bases and J 3 bases; nucleotides not matched to a gene: 9. CDR3 length: 15 residues. This CDR3 is CASSSRDRRYYGYTF. CDR3 in DNA: TGTGCCAGCAGTTCCCGGGACAGGAGATACTATGGCTACACCTTC. The full variable domain, rest sourced from reference TRBV7-9 and TRBJ1-2, is DTGVSQNPRHKITKRGQNVTFRCDPISEHNRLYWYRQTLGQGPEFLTYFQNEAQLEKSRLLSDRFSAERPKGSFSTLEIQRTEQGDSAMYLCASSSRDRRYYGYTFGSGTRLTVV.

The J gene is TRBJ1-4, the V gene TRBV5-1; 9 nucleotides agree with TRBD1. This CDR3 has 15 residues. V was clipped by 4 bases and J by 8 bases; unmatched bases: 9. Per germline, CDR1 SGHRS and CDR2 YFSETQ. CDR3 sequence reads: CASSPFGTGKEKLFF. The CDR3 DNA is TGCGCCAGCAGCCCGTTTGGGACAGGGAAAGAAAAACTGTTTTTT.

The V and J genes are TRBV7-9 and TRBJ2-3; 7 bases fit TRBD2. V trimming: 4 bases; J trimming: 1 base; junction bases outside the gene matches: 5. CDR1 SEHNR and CDR2 FQNEAQ come from the germline V gene (reference sequence). There are 15 residues in the CDR3. CDR3 sequence (DNA): TGTGCCAGCAGCTCTCTCGCGGGGGGCACAGATACGCAGTATTTT. This translates into CASSSLAGGTDTQYF.

This clone was seen more than once but under ten times. The chain combines TRBV5-1 with TRBJ2-7, with TRBD2 as a possible D gene (5 bases). The V gene lost 1 base and the J gene lost 0 bases, with 11 bases spanning the gap. Germline V gene lookup returns CDR1 SGHRS and CDR2 YFSETQ. CDR3 size: 15 residues. The DNA for the CDR3 is TGCGCCAGCAGCTTGACTACTAGTGACTCCTACGAGCAGTACTTC. Protein: CASSLTTSDSYEQYF.

The V and J genes are TRBV5-4 and TRBJ2-7; 11 bases map to TRBD2. The CDR3 is 14 amino acids. Germline V gene data show CDR1 as SGHNT and CDR2 as YYREEE (reference sequence). The V gene end was trimmed by 1 base and the J gene end by 5 bases; junction bases not matched to a gene: 2. In DNA form, the CDR3 reads TGTGCCAGCAGCTTGAGACTAGCGGGGAACGAGCAGTACTTC. Translation gives CASSLRLAGNEQYF.

The chain joins TRBV19 to TRBJ1-2; TRBD1 aligns across 8 bases. The CDR3 length is 13 residues. From germline, CDR1 is LNHDA and CDR2 SQIVND (reference sequence). V dropped 3 bases and J dropped 5; count of bases not matched to a gene: 2. Here the CDR3 DNA reads TGTGCCAGTAGTATGGGGACAGGATATGGCTACACCTTC. Amino acid sequence: CASSMGTGYGYTF.

J is TRBJ2-7 and V is TRBV7-8, with TRBD1 matching 9 bases. V gave up 6 bases and J gave up 4 bases; unmatched junction bases: 10. CDR1 and CDR2 (germline): SGHVS, FQNEAQ. CDR3 length: 15 residues. The CDR3 reads CASSYRGRGVYEQYV. Here the CDR3 DNA reads TGTGCCAGCAGTTACAGGGGGCGAGGGGTATACGAGCAGTACGTC.

The chain recombines TRBV6-5 with TRBJ2-2; 7 positions match TRBD1. V gave up 3 bases and J gave up 7 bases; unmatched junction bases: 2. The CDR3 extends over 13 amino acids. Germline values: CDR1 MNHEY, CDR2 SVGAGI. CDR3 sequence (DNA): TGTGCCAGCAGTTATCGACAGGGCGGGGAGCTGTTTTTT. This sequence encodes CASSYRQGGELFF.

The rearrangement uses TRBV27 and TRBJ2-7, with TRBD2 as a possible D gene (7 bases). The V and J ends lost 5 bases and 4 bases respectively, with 18 bases between them. The germline gives CDR1 MNHEY, CDR2 SMNVEV (reference sequence). This CDR3 comprises 15 residues. The CDR3 DNA reads as TGTGCCAGCAGTGCGGGGGCTGGGGGAATATACGAGCAGTACTTC. Translating it yields CASSAGAGGIYEQYF.

The V call is TRBV25-1, the J call TRBJ2-1; 9 bases are a match to TRBD1. The CDR3 has 14 amino acids. Germline V gene sequence: CDR1 MGHDK, CDR2 SYGVNS. Losses at the gene ends were 8 bases for V and 4 bases for J; bases not matched to a gene: 6. The CDR3 DNA is TGTGCCAGCGCGAGACAGGGGGATTACAATGAGCAGTTCTTC. This codes for CASARQGDYNEQFF.

The chain recombines TRBV2 with TRBJ1-6; 9 nucleotides line up with TRBD1. This CDR3 has 14 amino acids. The J segment lost 7 bases and the V segment lost 6 bases, leaving 4 bases of the junction unmatched. Per germline, CDR1 SNHLY and CDR2 FYNNEI. The CDR3 protein is CASSRDRANSPLHF. In nucleotides, the CDR3 is TGTGCCAGCAGCCGGGACAGGGCGAATTCACCCCTCCACTTT.

J is TRBJ1-5 and V is TRBV6-1; D uncertain. There are 14 residues in the CDR3. Trimming cost V 0 bases and J 4 bases, with 7 bases left between them. From germline, CDR1 is MNHNS and CDR2 SASEGT. The CDR3 region has the DNA TGTGCCAGCAGTGAAGCGCTCAGAAATCAGCCCCAGCATTTT. It codes for CASSEALRNQPQHF.

The V and J genes are TRBV6-4 and TRBJ2-3; tentatively, D is TRBD1 (5 bases). The CDR3 length is 15 residues. The germline V gene encodes CDR1 MRHNA and CDR2 SNTAGT. V lost 2 bases, J lost 1 base, and 10 bases lay in between. CDR3 in amino acids: CASSDVEGGTDTQYF. The CDR3 DNA follows: TGTGCCAGCAGTGACGTAGAAGGGGGCACAGATACGCAGTATTTT.

J is TRBJ2-5 and V is TRBV5-1; TRBD1 agrees at 9 bases. Germline-derived CDR1 and CDR2 are SGHRS and YFSETQ. V dropped 2 bases and J dropped 5; count of bases not matched to a gene: 10. CDR3 size: 16 residues. The CDR3 sequence is CASSLQGRQGGETQYF. DNA of the CDR3: TGCGCCAGCAGCTTACAGGGACGACAGGGGGGGGAGACCCAGTACTTC. Full variable domain (rest looked up from reference TRBV5-1 and TRBJ2-5): KAGVTQTPRYLIKTRGQQVTLSCSPISGHRSVSWYQQTPGQGLQFLFEYFSETQRNKGNFPGRFSGRQFSNSRSEMNVSTLELGDSALYLCASSLQGRQGGETQYFGPGTRLLVL.

J is TRBJ2-6 and V is TRBV5-1; TRBD2 is a possible D gene (5 bases). The CDR3 is 16 amino acids. From germline, CDR1 is SGHRS and CDR2 YFSETQ. V was cut by 4 bases and J by 0 bases, with 11 bases left in between. CDR3 bases: TGCGCCAGCAGCGAGAGGGTGAGCTCTGGGGCCAACGTCCTGACTTTC. As protein: CASSERVSSGANVLTF.

V usage is TRBV19 and J usage is TRBJ1-2, with D possibly matching TRBD1 (6 bases). Deletions cut 5 bases from V and 6 bases from J, with 13 bases between. Per the germline V gene, CDR1 is LNHDA and CDR2 is SQIVND (reference sequence). The CDR3 is made up of 13 amino acids. This CDR3 is CASSWGRRDGYTF. DNA of the CDR3: TGTGCCAGTAGTTGGGGGCGCCGGGATGGCTACACCTTC. Using reference TRBV19 and TRBJ1-2 for the parts outside the CDR3, the full variable domain is DGGITQSPKYLFRKEGQNVTLSCEQNLNHDAMYWYRQDPGQGLRLIYYSQIVNDFQKGDIAEGYSVSREKKESFPLTVTSAQKNPTAFYLCASSWGRRDGYTFGSGTRLTVV.

This clone was counted once. J is TRBJ1-2 and V is TRBV6-5; 10 bases align to TRBD1. The trim removed 6 bases at V and 6 bases at J, leaving 10 bases unmatched. This CDR3 region has 15 residues. Germline lookup yields CDR1 MNHEY and CDR2 SVGAGI. CDR3 sequence (DNA): TGTGCCAGCAGGGGGTACCAGGGGACAGGGGATGGCTACACCTTC. Residues: CASRGYQGTGDGYTF.